The 30 T cell receptor beta chains presented below share a single source sample, sequenced in a study of shared clonotypes between healthy human individuals. Repertoires were generated with immunoSEQ multiplex PCR, while TCRdb's copy carries only in-frame clones and drops some. The table shows hundreds of thousands of clones, with roughly four fifths occurring only once. What was sequenced was PBMCs. The receptors originated from a woman between 40 and 55 years old in good health. Some clones in this sample may be carry-over from other donors' samples.

The chain uses TRBV6-5 and TRBJ1-3; the D gene is possibly TRBD1 (6 bases). Germline V lookup: CDR1 MNHEY, CDR2 SVGAGI. Trimming cost V 6 bases and J 2 bases, with 14 bases left between them. CDR3 length: 15 amino acids. The DNA of the CDR3 is TGTGCCAGCAGCCTAACCGGGACAACTGGAAACACCATATATTTT. It codes for CASSLTGTTGNTIYF.

This clone appeared a few times. The chain uses TRBV28 and TRBJ1-4; 8 bases line up with TRBD1. This CDR3 has 16 amino acids. Germline V gene sequence: CDR1 MDHEN, CDR2 SYDVKM. J lost 0 bases, V lost 6 bases, and 6 bases had no gene match. The CDR3 DNA sequence: TGTGCCAGCAGGCCGACAGGGGAGACAACTAATGAAAAACTGTTTTTT. Protein: CASRPTGETTNEKLFF.

This clone has ten or more counts. The rearrangement joins TRBV5-1 to TRBJ1-1; 7 bases agree with TRBD1. This CDR3 has 13 amino acids. With 8 bases clipped from V and 6 bases from J, the junction kept 10 bases outside the gene matches. Germline assignment: CDR1 SGHRS and CDR2 YFSETQ. This chain's CDR3 is CASHLRGGSEAFF. CDR3 in DNA: TGCGCCAGTCACCTCAGGGGGGGATCTGAAGCTTTCTTT. The whole variable domain, remainder taken from reference TRBV5-1 and TRBJ1-1, is KAGVTQTPRYLIKTRGQQVTLSCSPISGHRSVSWYQQTPGQGLQFLFEYFSETQRNKGNFPGRFSGRQFSNSRSEMNVSTLELGDSALYLCASHLRGGSEAFFGQGTRLTVV.

The chain uses TRBV19 and TRBJ2-7; 7 nucleotides agree with TRBD1. Trimming took 3 bases from V and 7 from J; bases not matched to a gene: 15. Germline assignment: CDR1 LNHDA and CDR2 SQIVND (reference sequence). The CDR3 has 16 amino acids. The CDR3 region has the DNA TGTGCCAGTAGTATTGTTCCCGGGACAGCGACCCTGGAGCAGTACTTC. It yields the protein CASSIVPGTATLEQYF.

The chain links TRBV6-1 to TRBJ1-4; D is unclear. With 2 bases removed from V and 4 bases from J, the gap between germline ends came to 8 bases. This CDR3 contains 14 residues. Germline CDR1 is MNHNS and CDR2 is SASEGT. In DNA, the CDR3 is TGTGCCAGCAGTGAAATACAGATTAATGAAAAACTGTTTTTT. Translation gives CASSEIQINEKLFF.

This chain connects TRBV2 to TRBJ2-7; a possible D gene is TRBD2 (5 bases). Trimming removed 7 bases from V and 2 bases from J, with 9 bases in between. CDR1 is SNHLY and CDR2 is FYNNEI in the germline V gene. This CDR3 contains 12 residues. DNA for the CDR3: TGTGCCAGCAAGGAGGTCCCCTACGAGCAGTACTTC. It specifies CASKEVPYEQYF.

This rearrangement joins TRBV10-3 to TRBJ2-5, with D perhaps TRBD1 (6 bases). Trimming shortened V by 9 bases and J by 2 bases, and 13 bases separated the two germline ends. Germline V gene data show CDR1 as ENHRY and CDR2 as SYGVKD. The CDR3 is 13 amino acids. The CDR3 here is CAISTGQQETQYF. CDR3 DNA sequence: TGTGCCATTTCAACCGGACAGCAAGAGACCCAGTACTTC.

This clone came up a few times. J is TRBJ2-2 and V is TRBV30; the D gene could be TRBD1 or TRBD2 (6 bases each). Deletions cut 4 bases from V and 4 bases from J, with 13 bases between. The CDR3 extends over 14 amino acids. The germline V gene has CDR1 GTSNPN and CDR2 SVGIG (reference sequence). The CDR3 reads CAWNQGRPTGELFF. In DNA form, the CDR3 reads TGTGCCTGGAACCAGGGGAGGCCCACCGGGGAGCTGTTTTTT.

The chain carries TRBV6-1 and TRBJ1-2; no clear D gene. Germline loops: CDR1 MNHNS, CDR2 SASEGT. Trimming stripped 2 bases from V and 2 bases from J, with 6 bases between. The CDR3 consists of 13 residues. In DNA, the CDR3 is TGTGCCAGCAGTGAATTGGGGAACTATGGCTACACCTTC. Encoded protein: CASSELGNYGYTF.

V is TRBV30 and J is TRBJ1-2; no clear D. Germline values: CDR1 GTSNPN, CDR2 SVGIG (reference sequence). CDR3 length: 12 amino acids. V shed 3 bases and J shed 3 bases, with 8 bases lying between them. The CDR3 DNA reads as TGTGCCTGGAGACAGTCACACTATGGCTACACCTTC. This encodes CAWRQSHYGYTF.

The rearrangement uses TRBV10-2 and TRBJ2-5; no firm D call. The V end lost 3 bases, the J end lost 4 bases, and 9 bases lay between the germline ends. The CDR3 is 13 residues long. Looked up from germline, CDR1 is WSHSY and CDR2 is SAAADI. The CDR3 reads CASSDDNGETQYF. The DNA for the CDR3 is TGCGCCAGCAGTGACGATAATGGAGAGACCCAGTACTTC.

This clone was seen only once. This chain joins TRBV2 and TRBJ2-3; 10 nucleotides match TRBD2. V lost 5 bases and J lost 4; bases outside the gene matches: 3. Germline-derived CDR1 and CDR2 are SNHLY and FYNNEI. The CDR3 sequence is 14 residues long. Here the CDR3 reads CASSQREGPDTQYF. CDR3 nucleotide sequence: TGTGCCAGCAGTCAGCGGGAGGGACCAGATACGCAGTATTTT. Variable domain in full (rest from reference TRBV2 and TRBJ2-3): EPEVTQTPSHQVTQMGQEVILRCVPISNHLYFYWYRQILGQKVEFLVSFYNNEISEKSEIFDDQFSVERPDGSNFTLKIRSTKLEDSAMYFCASSQREGPDTQYFGPGTRLTVL.

The table lists this clone with many counts. V and J are TRBV7-2 and TRBJ2-1; 7 nucleotides match TRBD1. The ends lost 8 bases at V and 6 bases at J; junction bases unmatched: 13. CDR1 and CDR2 from the germline V gene are SGHTA and FQGNSA. The CDR3 consists of 15 residues. CDR3 nucleotides: TGTGCCAGCTCCCCCACCGGGGCAGGGGGCAATGAGCAGTTCTTC. Its translation: CASSPTGAGGNEQFF.

The chain employs TRBV5-1 and TRBJ1-1; no firm D call. V was shortened by 1 base and J by 2 bases, with 9 bases between the two germline ends. The CDR3 has 14 amino acids. Germline values: CDR1 SGHRS, CDR2 YFSETQ. This CDR3 reads CASSLRTENTEAFF. CDR3 DNA: TGCGCCAGCAGCTTGCGGACGGAAAACACTGAAGCTTTCTTT.

This clone was recorded only once. The rearrangement uses TRBV7-3 and TRBJ2-3; weak D call: TRBD1 (6 bases). CDR1 is SGHTA, CDR2 FQGTGA, per germline. The V gene lost 2 bases and the J gene lost 12 bases, with 15 bases spanning the gap. The CDR3 loop spans 13 amino acids. CDR3 bases: TGTGCCAGCAGCTTAGAAGTTTGGGGGCCACAGTATTTT. Its translation: CASSLEVWGPQYF.

This clone was seen a single time. The J gene is TRBJ2-1, the V gene TRBV6-5; perhaps TRBD2 as D (5 bases). Trimming took 2 bases from V and 7 from J, leaving 9 bases between them. CDR1 MNHEY and CDR2 SVGAGI come from the germline V gene. This CDR3 contains 13 residues. The CDR3 nucleotides read TGTGCCAGCAGTTACAACCGGGGAAATGAGCAGTTCTTC. As protein: CASSYNRGNEQFF.

The chain carries TRBV7-9 and TRBJ2-7, with 7 bases that match TRBD1. The CDR3 sequence is 13 residues long. V lost 6 bases and J lost 6; bases outside the gene matches: 8. Germline CDR1 and CDR2: SEHNR and FQNEAQ (reference sequence). CDR3 amino acids: CASSLQGSSEQYF. CDR3 nucleotide sequence: TGTGCCAGCAGTCTACAGGGGTCCAGCGAGCAGTACTTC.

The V call is TRBV6-6, the J call TRBJ2-2; TRBD1 matches 7 bases. Trimming removed 7 bases from V and 7 bases from J; junction bases left unmatched: 9. This CDR3 is 14 amino acids long. The germline V gene has CDR1 MNHNY and CDR2 SVGAGI (reference sequence). CDR3 DNA sequence: TGTGCCAGCAATGAACAGGGGTCCGTCGGGGAGCTGTTTTTT. This translates into CASNEQGSVGELFF.

This clone was detected only a few times. The sample contains more than one DNA sequence encoding this CDR3. The chain uses TRBV7-2 and TRBJ1-2; 7 bases match TRBD1. Trimming removed 5 bases from V and 2 bases from J; junction bases left unmatched: 2. This CDR3 has 13 residues. CDR1 and CDR2 from the germline V gene are SGHTA and FQGNSA. CDR3 sequence: CASSLGQNYGYTF. The CDR3 coding sequence is TGTGCCAGCAGCCTGGGACAGAACTATGGCTACACCTTC.

The CDR3 coding sequence is TGTGGATTGGTAGGGGGCACTGAAGCTTTCTTT. This translates into CGLVGGTEAFF. The genes are TRBV30 and TRBJ1-1; tentatively, D is TRBD1 (6 bases). Germline values: CDR1 GTSNPN, CDR2 SVGIG (reference sequence). CDR3 length: 11 amino acids.

The genes are TRBV10-2 and TRBJ2-1; TRBD2 is a possible D gene (6 bases). Germline assignment: CDR1 WSHSY and CDR2 SAAADI. Trimming shortened V by 5 bases and J by 3 bases, and 20 bases separated the two germline ends. This CDR3 has 17 residues. The CDR3 spells CASSQFATREIYNEQFF. The CDR3 DNA reads TGCGCCAGCAGTCAATTCGCCACCCGGGAGATCTACAATGAGCAGTTCTTC.

V usage is TRBV4-1 and J usage is TRBJ2-1, with 16 positions matching TRBD2. This CDR3 has 19 amino acids. Trimming took 4 bases from V and 2 from J; bases not matched to a gene: 8. The germline V gene encodes CDR1 MGHRA and CDR2 YSYEKL. The CDR3 is CASSLGTSGGGAAYNEQFF. The CDR3 region has the DNA TGCGCCAGCAGCCTCGGGACTAGCGGGGGGGGAGCGGCCTACAATGAGCAGTTCTTC.

This clone was picked up a small number of times. This chain links TRBV7-2 with TRBJ1-2; possible D gene TRBD1, 5 bases. V dropped 1 base and J dropped 4 bases, with 13 bases sitting between them. This CDR3 is 15 amino acids long. Germline V gene data show CDR1 as SGHTA and CDR2 as FQGNSA. CDR3: CASSLVTGGGYGYTF. CDR3 coding DNA: TGTGCCAGCAGCTTAGTCACCGGGGGGGGCTATGGCTACACCTTC.

The rearrangement links TRBV28 to TRBJ2-2; D unclear. Germline V gene lookup returns CDR1 MDHEN and CDR2 SYDVKM. There are 15 residues in the CDR3. Trimming cost V 2 bases and J 6 bases, with 13 bases left between them. The CDR3 region has the DNA TGTGCCAGCAGTTTAGGGCACGGTGGGGCCGGGGAGCTGTTTTTT. Its protein product is CASSLGHGGAGELFF. The full variable domain, completed using reference TRBV28 and TRBJ2-2, is DVKVTQSSRYLVKRTGEKVFLECVQDMDHENMFWYRQDPGLGLRLIYFSYDVKMKEKGDIPEGYSVSREKKERFSLILESASTNQTSMYLCASSLGHGGAGELFFGEGSRLTVL.

This clone was seen once. This chain joins TRBV4-1 and TRBJ2-1; 12 nucleotides agree with TRBD2. With 4 bases clipped from V and 5 bases from J, the junction kept 0 bases outside the gene matches. This CDR3 spans 14 amino acids. CDR1 MGHRA and CDR2 YSYEKL come from the germline V gene. CDR3 loop: CASSRLAGDNEQFF. The CDR3 nucleotides are TGCGCCAGCAGCCGACTAGCGGGAGACAATGAGCAGTTCTTC.

This clone was detected many times. The same CDR3 arises from other DNA sequences in this sample as well. The V gene is TRBV18, the J gene TRBJ2-7, with 10 nucleotides matching TRBD1. This CDR3 has 15 residues. V lost 7 bases, J lost 2 bases, and 8 bases stayed unmatched. From germline, CDR1 is KGHSH and CDR2 LQKENI. CDR3: CASLPGQGITYEQYF. The CDR3 nucleotides read TGTGCCAGCTTACCGGGACAGGGGATTACCTACGAGCAGTACTTC.

This chain uses TRBV5-1 with TRBJ2-3; TRBD1 agrees at 7 bases. Losses at the gene ends were 2 bases for V and 5 bases for J; bases not matched to a gene: 8. From germline, CDR1 is SGHRS and CDR2 YFSETQ. The CDR3 totals 15 residues. The DNA of the CDR3 is TGCGCCAGCAGCTTCCGGGACAGCGGCAGAGATACGCAGTATTTT. Amino acids: CASSFRDSGRDTQYF.

The rearrangement links TRBV4-1 to TRBJ1-2, with D possibly being TRBD1 (6 bases). Germline CDR1 and CDR2: MGHRA and YSYEKL. CDR3 length: 14 amino acids. The V end lost 1 base, the J end lost 8 bases, and 14 bases lay between the germline ends. DNA for the CDR3: TGCGCCAGCAGCCAAGTGGGGGGCGATTGGGGCTACACCTTC. This encodes CASSQVGGDWGYTF.

The chain's CDR3 is CASSGDTLSNQPQHF. In nucleotides, the CDR3 is TGTGCCAGCAGTGGGGACACCCTTAGCAATCAGCCCCAGCATTTT. V usage is TRBV2 and J usage is TRBJ1-5; weak D call: TRBD1 (6 bases). Looked up from germline, CDR1 is SNHLY and CDR2 is FYNNEI. The CDR3 has 15 residues. V was pared by 4 bases and J by 0 bases, with 10 bases between.

This rearrangement joins TRBV4-2 to TRBJ2-1, with 11 bases matching TRBD2. The CDR3 loop spans 17 amino acids. CDR1 LGHNA and CDR2 YNFKEQ come from the germline V gene. The V gene end was trimmed by 0 bases and the J gene end by 6 bases; junction bases not matched to a gene: 7. The DNA for the CDR3 is TGTGCCAGCAGCCAAGAGGTTAGCGGGAGGGAAGGCAATGAGCAGTTCTTC. This translates into CASSQEVSGREGNEQFF.